This T cell receptor beta chain was found in a study of post-analysis software for immune sequencing data. Study information: The disease courses covered relapsing-remitting, secondary progressive and progressive-relapsing multiple sclerosis.

As to this clonotype: Antigen unknown.

V was trimmed by 7 bases and J by 7 bases, leaving 22 bases between them. The CDR3 is 15 residues long. Findings of the study overall: About 5 TRBV segments were significantly more frequent in patients than in controls. TRBV5-6, TRBV5-1 and TRBV20-1 were among these segments. Normalized Chao1 diversity was significantly lower in multiple sclerosis patients than in controls. Batch-mates among the samples co-clustered strongly by F measure.

Unique molecular identifiers had been added to the TCR beta cDNA libraries. Input of 1 to 10 million T cells yielded hundreds of thousands of cDNA molecules. MiXCR was run by TCRdb on the PCR reads, yielding one entry per CDR3 protein. This table holds fewer than 850,000 distinct CDR3 sequences, approximately 30% found once. What was sequenced was blood. The TCR originated in a girl aged 10 to 17 with multiple sclerosis. This chain connects TRBV12-3 or TRBV12-4 to TRBJ1-2; D is perhaps TRBD1 (5 bases). DNA for the CDR3: TGTGCCAGCATCCTTCGAGGCGGGGCGAACCTTGGCTACACCTTC. Amino acid sequence: CASILRGGANLGYTF.